These 14 T cell receptor beta chains were sequenced from one sample in a study of blood T cell repertoires in COVID-19. This table comes from immunoSEQ multiplex PCR, and its TCRdb copy is limited to in-frame clones, with some not included. Of some 460,000 clones listed, around nine tenths were seen once; the top ten hold about 2%. The sequenced sample was PBMCs or T cells enriched from blood (not recorded which). All receptors derive from a woman younger than 35 with acute COVID-19.

The chain couples TRBV5-1 to TRBJ2-2; D perhaps matches TRBD1 (5 bases). Looked up from germline, CDR1 is SGHRS and CDR2 is YFSETQ. The CDR3 has 14 amino acids. Between the trimmed V and J ends, which lost 4 bases and 3 bases, there was a span of 10 bases. CDR3 DNA: TGCGCCAGCAGCCGACAGTCGGACACCGGGGAGCTGTTTTTT. As protein: CASSRQSDTGELFF.

V and J are TRBV20-1 and TRBJ2-7; TRBD1 agrees at 9 bases. Trimming cost V 3 bases and J 0 bases; bases outside gene matches: 9. Germline V gene sequence: CDR1 DFQATT, CDR2 SNEGSKA (reference sequence). This CDR3 contains 16 residues. The CDR3 region is CSASVPGQGSSYEQYF. CDR3 DNA: TGCAGTGCTAGTGTCCCGGGACAGGGATCCTCCTACGAGCAGTACTTC.

V gene TRBV3-1 (or the pseudogene TRBV3-2) combines with J gene TRBJ1-2, with 8 bases fitting TRBD1. The germline V gene encodes CDR1 LGHDT and CDR2 YNNKEL (reference sequence). The CDR3 loop spans 19 amino acids. With V trimmed by 2 bases and J by 14 bases, 28 bases remained unmatched. CDR3 in DNA: TGTGCCAGCAGCCAAAGAAAGGTATTTGTTTTGGACAGGGACGTTCCTACAACCTTC. Translating it yields CASSQRKVFVLDRDVPTTF.

This chain joins TRBV11-2 and TRBJ2-7; TRBD2 matches at 12 bases. The trim removed 4 bases at V and 4 bases at J, leaving 2 bases unmatched. The CDR3 loop spans 14 amino acids. The V gene's germline CDR1 is SGHAT and CDR2 FQNNGV. DNA of the CDR3: TGTGCCAGCAGCTCTAGCGGGAGGGTGTACGAGCAGTACTTC. It specifies CASSSSGRVYEQYF.

The chain is built from TRBV7-6 and TRBJ2-5; 12 bases line up with TRBD1. V shed 6 bases and J 1 base; nucleotides not matched to a gene: 3. This CDR3 comprises 15 residues. From germline, CDR1 is SGHVS and CDR2 FNYEAQ. The CDR3 region is CASRGTGGLQETQYF. In DNA form, the CDR3 reads TGTGCCAGCAGGGGGACAGGGGGCCTCCAAGAGACCCAGTACTTC.

Of note for this clone: Other DNA sequences within the sample encode an identical CDR3. The V call is TRBV5-4, the J call TRBJ1-3; TRBD1 is a possible D gene (5 bases). There are 14 residues in the CDR3. V was clipped by 1 base and J by 4 bases, with 9 bases between them. Germline lookup yields CDR1 SGHNT and CDR2 YYREEE (reference sequence). CDR3 protein: CASSLQGSGNTIYF. In DNA form, the CDR3 reads TGTGCCAGCAGCTTGCAGGGATCCGGAAACACCATATATTTT. The variable domain in full, completed from reference TRBV5-4 and TRBJ1-3, reads ETGVTQSPTHLIKTRGQQVTLRCSSQSGHNTVSWYQQALGQGPQFIFQYYREEENGRGNFPPRFSGLQFPNYSSELNVNALELDDSALYLCASSLQGSGNTIYFGEGSWLTVV.

The chain is built from TRBV7-9 and TRBJ2-7; 9 bases match TRBD1. From germline, CDR1 is SEHNR and CDR2 FQNEAQ (reference sequence). The junction had 5 bases not matched to a gene; V was cut back by 2 bases and J by 3 bases. CDR3 length equals 15 residues. The CDR3 loop reads CASSLMGQGNYEQYF. The CDR3 region has the DNA TGTGCCAGCAGCTTAATGGGACAGGGAAACTACGAGCAGTACTTC.

Only one count was recorded for this clone. The gene calls are TRBV18 and TRBJ1-5; 11 bases map to TRBD1. Germline values: CDR1 KGHSH, CDR2 LQKENI. The CDR3 has 16 residues. V was clipped by 3 bases and J by 3 bases; unmatched bases: 4. CDR3 sequence (DNA): TGTGCCAGCTCACCCGGGACAGGGGGTGACAATCAGCCCCAGCATTTT. This translates into CASSPGTGGDNQPQHF.

This clone is a singleton in its sample. This chain links TRBV6-2 or TRBV6-3 with TRBJ2-3; 12 bases are shared with TRBD2. Germline V CDR1 and CDR2: MNHEY, SVGEGT. This CDR3 is built from 16 residues. J lost 5 bases, V lost 6 bases, and 9 bases had no gene match. The CDR3 is CASSLGTSGFLDTQYF. Written as DNA, the CDR3 is TGTGCCAGCAGCCTCGGGACTAGCGGGTTCCTAGATACGCAGTATTTT.

The chain carries TRBV6-2 or TRBV6-3 and TRBJ2-3; 10 bases agree with TRBD2. CDR3 length equals 16 residues. The junction had 3 bases not matched to a gene; V was cut back by 2 bases and J by 1 base. CDR1 and CDR2 (germline): MNHEY, SVGEGT. The CDR3 loop is CASSYTGTSGTDTQYF. The CDR3 region has the DNA TGTGCCAGCAGTTACACCGGGACTAGCGGCACAGATACGCAGTATTTT.

The V call is TRBV19, the J call TRBJ1-1, with TRBD1 matching over 9 bases. Trimming cost V 4 bases and J 5 bases; bases outside gene matches: 2. Germline CDR1 and CDR2: LNHDA and SQIVND (reference sequence). This CDR3 is built from 13 residues. The CDR3 region has the DNA TGTGCCAGTAGTAACAGGGGGCAAACTGAAGCTTTCTTT. Translating it yields CASSNRGQTEAFF.

The chain couples TRBV19 to TRBJ1-5; tentatively, D is TRBD1 (5 bases). Germline V CDR1 and CDR2: LNHDA, SQIVND (reference sequence). The CDR3 is 13 residues long. The ends were cut back, 1 base at V and 7 bases at J, with 8 bases in the middle. CDR3 region: CASSIAPGQPQHF. CDR3 nucleotide sequence: TGTGCCAGTAGTATAGCCCCAGGGCAGCCCCAGCATTTT.

The V and J genes are TRBV5-1 and TRBJ2-5; TRBD1 is a possible D gene (5 bases). CDR1 is SGHRS, CDR2 YFSETQ, per germline. V lost 1 base and J 4 bases, leaving 11 bases between the germline ends. This CDR3 contains 14 residues. The CDR3 DNA follows: TGCGCCAGCAGCTTGCGCAGGGCCCGAGAGACCCAGTACTTC. Residues: CASSLRRARETQYF.

The chain has TRBV5-4 and TRBJ2-3, with TRBD2 identical over 9 bases. Losses at the gene ends were 4 bases for V and 0 bases for J; bases not matched to a gene: 9. Germline V gene sequence: CDR1 SGHNT, CDR2 YYREEE (reference sequence). The CDR3 loop spans 17 amino acids. CDR3 amino acids: CASSRTAGGTSTDTQYF. The DNA of the CDR3 is TGTGCCAGCAGCCGAACGGCGGGAGGGACAAGCACAGATACGCAGTATTTT.